The clone carrying this T cell receptor beta chain was seen a few times. The antigen is not known. The data derive from a study of metastatic and nonmetastatic thyroid tumors. Across the whole study: Repertoires were compared across blood and tumor or nodule tissue from malignant and benign thyroid patients. Study-wide findings and caveats: It was reported that TCR beta diversity was significantly higher in malignant thyroid tumors than benign nodules, in blood and tumor.

The ends were cut back, 5 bases at V and 2 bases at J, with 10 bases in the middle. Germline lookup yields CDR1 SGDLS and CDR2 YYNGEE. This CDR3 has 13 residues. From the PCR reads, TCRdb re-called clones with MiXCR. The sample carries approximately 30,000 clones, around 3.9% recorded once. Before thyroid surgery, none of the patients had received any treatment. This receptor was identified in a male donor with papillary thyroid cancer or a benign thyroid nodule (not recorded which). Some clones in this sample may be carry-over from other donors' samples. The chain is built from TRBV9 and TRBJ1-2, with D perhaps TRBD1 (5 bases). The sample comprised blood. CDR3 DNA: TGTGCCAGCAGACGGGACGGCAACTATGGCTACACCTTC. Amino acid sequence: CASRRDGNYGYTF.